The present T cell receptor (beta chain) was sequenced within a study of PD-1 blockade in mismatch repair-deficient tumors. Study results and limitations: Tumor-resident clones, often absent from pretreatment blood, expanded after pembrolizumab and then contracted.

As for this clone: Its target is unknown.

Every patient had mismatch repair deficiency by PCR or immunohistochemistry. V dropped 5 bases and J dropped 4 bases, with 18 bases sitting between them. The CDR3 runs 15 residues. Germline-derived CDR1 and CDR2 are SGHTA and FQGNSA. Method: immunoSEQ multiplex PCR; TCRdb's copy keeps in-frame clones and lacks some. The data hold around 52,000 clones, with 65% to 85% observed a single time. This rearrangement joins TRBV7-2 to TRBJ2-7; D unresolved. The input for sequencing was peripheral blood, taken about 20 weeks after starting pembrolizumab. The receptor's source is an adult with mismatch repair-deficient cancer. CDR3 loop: CASSPFGQALYEQYF. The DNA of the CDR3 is TGTGCCAGCAGCCCGTTCGGGCAGGCCTTATACGAGCAGTACTTC. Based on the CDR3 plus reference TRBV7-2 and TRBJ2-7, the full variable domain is GAGVSQSPSNKVTEKGKDVELRCDPISGHTALYWYRQSLGQGLEFLIYFQGNSAPDKSGLPSDRFSAERTGGSVSTLTIQRTQQEDSAVYLCASSPFGQALYEQYFGPGTRLTVT.